This T cell receptor beta chain derives from a study of T cell changes during pregnancy in multiple sclerosis. Data came from immunoSEQ multiplex PCR; TCRdb stores just in-frame clones and leaves some out. The table includes around 35,000 clones, 90% detected once. Sequenced material: CD4+ T cells from peripheral blood mononuclear cells, taken in the second trimester of pregnancy. This receptor was taken from a female donor with multiple sclerosis, enrolled in a pregnancy study.

CDR3 in DNA: TGTGCCAGCAGCTTAGACAGATCAGATACGCAGTATTTT. This translates into CASSLDRSDTQYF. This chain connects TRBV5-6 to TRBJ2-3, with D possibly TRBD1 on 5 matching bases. V shed 2 bases and J shed 4 bases, with 8 bases lying between them. Germline values: CDR1 SGHDT, CDR2 YYEEEE. The CDR3 length is 13 residues.